This T cell receptor beta chain was identified in a study of technical replicates of blood from a few donors. Measured with immunoSEQ multiplex PCR; TCRdb has only the in-frame clones, and not every one. This table has about 15,000 clones, more than 70% appearing once. Trimming took off 4 bases at V and 1 base at J, with 10 bases between the two ends. The CDR3 is made up of 15 amino acids. The germline CDR1 and CDR2 sequences are MDHEN and SYDVKM. This TCR was sampled from a human donor in good health. The specimen sequenced was PBMCs. The chain links TRBV28 to TRBJ2-2, with D hard to call. In DNA, the CDR3 is TGTGCCAGCAGTTCCCCCCGGAGGAACACCGGGGAGCTGTTTTTT. Amino acids: CASSSPRRNTGELFF.